Presented here are 18 T cell receptor beta chains from one specimen sequenced in a study of blood T cells in healthy people across ages. Next came a second PCR, run for about 6 to 12 cycles, which used a sample-barcoded 5' primer along with a J-beta primer mix. TCRdb called the 5' RACE reads again in MiXCR, with one record for every CDR3 protein. The sample shows roughly 1,300,000 distinct CDR3 sequences, approximately 59% of them seen only once. Source material: blood. These receptors originate from a man aged 18 to 29 in good health.

CDR3 DNA: TGTGCCAGCAGCGTAACCGGGTCGAGCCTACAAGAGACCCAGTACTTC. Its protein is CASSVTGSSLQETQYF. The chain has TRBV9 and TRBJ2-4; the D is unclear. The J call may not be correct, given that the DNA end is closer to TRBJ2-5. The CDR3 extends over 16 amino acids. The germline gives CDR1 SGDLS, CDR2 YYNGEE.

The genes are TRBV13 and TRBJ2-5; D perhaps matches TRBD2 (5 bases). Germline V gives CDR1 PRHDT, CDR2 FYEKMQ (reference sequence). The CDR3 covers 13 residues. The V gene lost 5 bases and the J gene lost 3 bases, with 10 bases spanning the gap. CDR3 in amino acids: CASSQLEEETQYF. CDR3 nucleotide sequence: TGTGCCAGCAGCCAACTGGAGGAAGAGACCCAGTACTTC.

The chain is built from TRBV7-2 and TRBJ2-1, with TRBD2 identical over 7 bases. J was trimmed by 4 bases and V by 5 bases; bases with no gene match: 5. The CDR3 runs 14 residues. CDR1 is SGHTA and CDR2 is FQGNSA in the germline V gene. CDR3 bases: TGTGCCAGCAGCAGACTAGCTACTTACAATGAGCAGTTCTTC. It translates to CASSRLATYNEQFF.

V gene TRBV4-2 combines with J gene TRBJ2-3; a possible D gene is TRBD1 (5 bases). Trimming pared 0 bases from V and 1 base from J, leaving 11 bases between. The CDR3 has 16 amino acids. Per germline, CDR1 LGHNA and CDR2 YNFKEQ. The CDR3 DNA sequence: TGTGCCAGCAGCCAAGACCCAGGGATGGGCACAGATACGCAGTATTTT. This sequence encodes CASSQDPGMGTDTQYF.

V is TRBV6-2 or TRBV6-3 and J is TRBJ2-7, with 9 bases lining up with TRBD2. Germline V gene data show CDR1 as MNHEY and CDR2 as SVGEGT. This CDR3 contains 15 residues. V was clipped by 6 bases and J by 6 bases; unmatched bases: 12. Here the CDR3 DNA reads TGTGCCAGCAGCAAACTCGGGACTAGCCTCGCCGAGCAGTACTTC. The encoded protein is CASSKLGTSLAEQYF.

CDR3 loop: CSVASPLNTDTQYF. CDR3 bases: TGCAGCGTTGCTTCTCCACTAAACACAGATACGCAGTATTTT. The rearrangement uses TRBV29-1 and TRBJ2-3; D not certain. With 4 bases removed from V and 2 bases from J, the gap between germline ends came to 13 bases. CDR1 is SQVTM, CDR2 ANQGSEA, per germline. There are 14 residues in the CDR3.

The V call is TRBV11-2, the J call TRBJ1-2, with a weak D call TRBD1 (5 bases). CDR1 SGHAT and CDR2 FQNNGV come from the germline V gene. This CDR3 spans 13 amino acids. Trimming stripped 5 bases from V and 7 bases from J, with 14 bases between. The CDR3 sequence: CASSTEGLRGYTF. In DNA, the CDR3 is TGTGCCAGCAGCACCGAGGGGTTGCGTGGCTACACCTTC.

The sample holds one count of this clonotype. J is TRBJ2-1 and V is TRBV6-5; 7 bases match TRBD1. The CDR3 totals 14 residues. With 6 bases clipped from V and 10 bases from J, the junction kept 12 bases outside the gene matches. In germline, CDR1 is MNHEY, CDR2 SVGAGI. This chain's CDR3 is CASRLRDRWYEQFF. The CDR3, as DNA: TGTGCCAGCAGATTACGGGACAGATGGTACGAGCAGTTCTTC.

The chain recombines TRBV7-9 with TRBJ1-2, with TRBD1 identical over 11 bases. The V and J ends lost 4 bases and 4 bases, in that order; junction bases with no gene match: 11. This CDR3 is 17 amino acids long. CDR1 is SEHNR and CDR2 is FQNEAQ in the germline V gene (reference sequence). CDR3: CASSSRTGGHFGYGYTF. As DNA, the CDR3 is TGTGCCAGCAGCTCCCGGACAGGGGGCCACTTCGGCTATGGCTACACCTTC.

In its sample, this clonotype was seen a few times. The chain uses TRBV27 and TRBJ1-4; D is possibly TRBD1 (5 bases). The CDR3 loop spans 16 amino acids. Trimming took off 5 bases at V and 5 bases at J, with 18 bases between the two ends. Germline V gene data show CDR1 as MNHEY and CDR2 as SMNVEV (reference sequence). CDR3 region: CASSPRGRVANEKLFF. The CDR3 coding sequence is TGTGCCAGCAGTCCCCGGGGACGGGTAGCGAATGAAAAACTGTTTTTT.

V gene TRBV5-1 combines with J gene TRBJ2-3, with TRBD2 matching 7 bases. V trimming: 4 bases; J trimming: 5 bases; junction bases outside the gene matches: 7. The CDR3 contains 14 residues. Germline CDR1 is SGHRS and CDR2 is YFSETQ. The CDR3 here is CASSTGLRGDTQYF. The CDR3 DNA sequence: TGCGCCAGCAGCACGGGACTACGGGGAGATACGCAGTATTTT.

The chain is built from TRBV20-1 and TRBJ2-5; 8 nucleotides agree with TRBD1. This CDR3 has 14 amino acids. V shed 1 base, J shed 11 bases, and the junction held 12 bases outside the gene matches. CDR1 is DFQATT, CDR2 SNEGSKA, per germline (reference sequence). CDR3 region: CSARVGQADNEQYF. The CDR3 nucleotides read TGCAGTGCTAGAGTGGGACAGGCTGACAATGAGCAGTACTTC.

V gene TRBV30 combines with J gene TRBJ1-5; tentative D call: TRBD1 (5 bases). Germline V CDR1 and CDR2: GTSNPN, SVGIG (reference sequence). The CDR3 runs to 13 residues. V shed 5 bases and J shed 3 bases, with 11 bases lying between them. The CDR3 sequence: CAWQQGSNQPQHF. The CDR3 DNA reads TGTGCCTGGCAGCAGGGTTCCAATCAGCCCCAGCATTTT.

The chain recombines TRBV10-3 with TRBJ2-1; no clear D gene. The CDR3 sequence is 15 residues long. V gave up 2 bases and J gave up 0 bases, with 8 bases separating them. Germline loops: CDR1 ENHRY, CDR2 SYGVKD. CDR3 bases: TGTGCCATCAGTGAGGGGATTAGCTCCTACAATGAGCAGTTCTTC. Translated: CAISEGISSYNEQFF.

DNA for the CDR3: TGCAGTGCTAGAGAACTAGCGTCGAACACCGGGGAGCTGTTTTTT. Encoded protein: CSARELASNTGELFF. The rearrangement joins TRBV20-1 to TRBJ2-2; 7 bases agree with TRBD2. Trimming at V came to 0 bases and at J to 0 bases, leaving 1 base not matched to a gene. This CDR3 contains 15 residues. Germline V CDR1 and CDR2: DFQATT, SNEGSKA (reference sequence).

The rearrangement links TRBV7-2 to TRBJ2-3; no clear D gene. V shed 5 bases and J shed 1 base, with 7 bases lying between them. Germline V gene data show CDR1 as SGHTA and CDR2 as FQGNSA. The CDR3 has 13 residues. The CDR3 DNA is TGTGCCAGCAGCGGTTTACGCACAGATACGCAGTATTTT. Amino acids: CASSGLRTDTQYF.

The chain recombines TRBV15 with TRBJ2-7; D uncertain. CDR3 length equals 13 residues. V lost 0 bases and J 2 bases, leaving 5 bases between the germline ends. Germline CDR1 reads LNHNV; CDR2 reads YYDKDF (reference sequence). The CDR3: CATSRDMAYEQYF. The CDR3 bases are TGTGCCACCAGCAGAGATATGGCCTACGAGCAGTACTTC.

This clonotype came up a few times. This chain connects TRBV20-1 to TRBJ2-2, with 7 bases matching TRBD1. CDR1 is DFQATT, CDR2 SNEGSKA, per germline (reference sequence). V shed 3 bases, J shed 5 bases, and the junction held 3 bases outside the gene matches. CDR3 length equals 13 residues. CDR3 sequence reads: CSASAGGTGELFF. The CDR3 region has the DNA TGCAGTGCTAGCGCAGGGGGTACCGGGGAGCTGTTTTTT.